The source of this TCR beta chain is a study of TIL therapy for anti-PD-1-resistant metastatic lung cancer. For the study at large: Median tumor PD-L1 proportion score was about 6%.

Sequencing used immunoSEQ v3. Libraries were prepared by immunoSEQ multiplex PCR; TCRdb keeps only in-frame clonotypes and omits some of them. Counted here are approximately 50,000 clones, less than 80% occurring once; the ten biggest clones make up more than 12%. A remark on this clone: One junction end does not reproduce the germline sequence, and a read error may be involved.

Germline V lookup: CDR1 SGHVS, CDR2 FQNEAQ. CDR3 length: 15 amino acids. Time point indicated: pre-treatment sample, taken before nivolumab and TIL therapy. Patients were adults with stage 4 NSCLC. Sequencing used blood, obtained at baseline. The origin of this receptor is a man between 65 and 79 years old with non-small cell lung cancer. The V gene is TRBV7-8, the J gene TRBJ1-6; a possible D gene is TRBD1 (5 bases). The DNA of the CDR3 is TGTGCCAGCAGGTTAGGGTCGGAGGGGAATTCACCCCTCCACTTT. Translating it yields CASRLGSEGNSPLHF.